This passage covers 15 T cell receptor beta chains from one sample sequenced in a study of cytomegalovirus exposure and HLA in healthy donors. Primers for the PCR totalled 60 Vbeta and 13 Jbeta. Assay used: immunoSEQ multiplex PCR; TCRdb lists only in-frame clones, some missing. The table includes 200,000 to 300,000 clones, 84% detected once. Sequenced sample: PBMCs. These receptors were obtained from a woman between 40 and 55 years old in good health and CMV-seropositive.

This sequence joins TRBV5-7 and TRBJ2-2, with 8 bases that match TRBD1. TRBV5-7 is designated an ORF whose function remains uncertain. The CDR3 covers 16 residues. Losses at the gene ends were 3 bases for V and 3 bases for J; bases not matched to a gene: 7. In DNA form, the CDR3 reads TGTGCCAGCAGCTGGGGAGACAGGGGTTACACCGGGGAGCTGTTTTTT. It encodes CASSWGDRGYTGELFF.

The V and J genes are TRBV15 and TRBJ1-4, with no clear D. The CDR3 length is 12 residues. V dropped 1 base and J dropped 7 bases, with 4 bases sitting between them. Germline assignment: CDR1 LNHNV and CDR2 YYDKDF (reference sequence). The DNA of the CDR3 is TGTGCCACCAGCAGAGCGGGTGAAAAACTGTTTTTT. This encodes CATSRAGEKLFF.

This clone was detected a few times. The rearrangement links TRBV19 to TRBJ2-1; possibly TRBD1 for D (6 bases). Germline V gives CDR1 LNHDA, CDR2 SQIVND (reference sequence). Trimming removed 5 bases from V and 8 bases from J, with 13 bases in between. The CDR3 is 13 amino acids. CDR3 region: CASSVQGWDEQFF. The CDR3 DNA is TGTGCCAGTAGTGTACAGGGATGGGATGAGCAGTTCTTC.

This clone was recorded only once. This chain uses TRBV10-3 with TRBJ2-5; 7 positions agree with TRBD2. The CDR3 length is 11 residues. Germline V gives CDR1 ENHRY, CDR2 SYGVKD. Trimming at V came to 11 bases and at J to 6 bases, leaving 6 bases not matched to a gene. CDR3: CASTGGKTQYF. The CDR3 DNA reads TGTGCCTCCACGGGGGGAAAGACCCAGTACTTC.

This clone occurred once. The V call is TRBV27, the J call TRBJ1-6; TRBD1 might be the D (6 bases). Trimming took off 8 bases at V and 10 bases at J, with 15 bases between the two ends. The CDR3 is 13 residues long. Germline assignment: CDR1 MNHEY and CDR2 SMNVEV (reference sequence). The CDR3 bases are TGTGCCAGCGGCAGGGGATTAGGATCACCCCTCCACTTT. Its translation: CASGRGLGSPLHF.

The CDR3 coding sequence is TGTGCCATCAGTGCAAGCGAGAACACCGGGGAGCTGTTTTTT. Residues: CAISASENTGELFF. The gene calls are TRBV10-3 and TRBJ2-2; no clear D gene. Germline V gives CDR1 ENHRY, CDR2 SYGVKD. Between the trimmed V and J ends, which lost 4 bases and 1 base, there was a span of 7 bases. The CDR3 sequence is 14 residues long.

This chain links TRBV7-9 with TRBJ2-7; 7 bases fit TRBD2. The CDR3 has 16 residues. With 1 base clipped from V and 2 bases from J, the junction kept 8 bases outside the gene matches. Germline V gene lookup returns CDR1 SEHNR and CDR2 FQNEAQ (reference sequence). The CDR3: CASSLVSSGYPYEQYF. CDR3 DNA: TGTGCCAGCAGCTTAGTGAGTAGCGGGTATCCCTACGAGCAGTACTTC. Complete variable domain (other parts from reference TRBV7-9 and TRBJ2-7): DTGVSQNPRHKITKRGQNVTFRCDPISEHNRLYWYRQTLGQGPEFLTYFQNEAQLEKSRLLSDRFSAERPKGSFSTLEIQRTEQGDSAMYLCASSLVSSGYPYEQYFGPGTRLTVT.

This clone was seen only once. The chain links TRBV19 to TRBJ2-3; 10 nucleotides agree with TRBD2. CDR1 is LNHDA, CDR2 SQIVND, per germline (reference sequence). The CDR3 is made up of 19 amino acids. V shed 4 bases, J shed 1 base, and the junction held 14 bases outside the gene matches. The CDR3 region is CASSRGLAVLRGGTDTQYF. The CDR3 region has the DNA TGTGCCAGTAGTAGAGGACTAGCGGTCCTGAGGGGAGGCACAGATACGCAGTATTTT. Filled out from reference TRBV19 and TRBJ2-3, the complete variable domain reads DGGITQSPKYLFRKEGQNVTLSCEQNLNHDAMYWYRQDPGQGLRLIYYSQIVNDFQKGDIAEGYSVSREKKESFPLTVTSAQKNPTAFYLCASSRGLAVLRGGTDTQYFGPGTRLTVL.

The chain recombines TRBV7-8 with TRBJ2-1, with 11 bases identical to TRBD2. Trimming at V came to 2 bases and at J to 3 bases, leaving 3 bases not matched to a gene. The CDR3 totals 16 residues. Looked up from germline, CDR1 is SGHVS and CDR2 is FQNEAQ. The CDR3, as DNA: TGTGCCAGCAGCTTAAGACTAGCGGGGTTCTACAATGAGCAGTTCTTC. It is translated as CASSLRLAGFYNEQFF.

In regard to this clone: At one of its ends the junction is not consistent with the germline gene, which may arise from a read error. The gene calls are TRBV7-7 and TRBJ2-3, with 12 bases that match TRBD1. Germline-derived CDR1 and CDR2 are SSHAT and FNYEAQ (reference sequence). The CDR3 contains 15 residues. CDR3 residues: CASSAGTGGADTQYF. DNA of the CDR3: TGTGCTAGCAGCGCCGGGACAGGGGGCGCGGATACGCAGTATTTT.

The chain joins TRBV2 to TRBJ2-7; 7 bases fit TRBD2. The CDR3 contains 14 residues. CDR1 is SNHLY, CDR2 FYNNEI, per germline. After removal of 6 bases from V and 2 bases from J, the junction contained 7 bases not matched to a gene. Here the CDR3 reads CASSSGLGPYEQYF. The DNA for the CDR3 is TGTGCCAGCAGCAGCGGACTAGGGCCCTACGAGCAGTACTTC.

The chain has TRBV6-6 and TRBJ2-2; maybe TRBD1 (5 bases). The V gene's germline CDR1 is MNHNY and CDR2 SVGAGI (reference sequence). V was pared by 6 bases and J by 9 bases, with 11 bases between. This CDR3 is built from 12 residues. The CDR3 DNA sequence: TGTGCCAGCAGAACATCAGGGCGGGAGCTGTTTTTT. Translating gives CASRTSGRELFF.

The chain joins TRBV7-2 to TRBJ2-7; 9 nucleotides line up with TRBD2. CDR1 and CDR2 (germline): SGHTA, FQGNSA. With 5 bases clipped from V and 5 bases from J, the junction kept 13 bases outside the gene matches. The CDR3 is 16 residues long. The CDR3 sequence is CASSPRSLGTSNEQYF. The CDR3 coding sequence is TGTGCCAGCAGCCCCCGTTCCTTAGGGACTAGCAACGAGCAGTACTTC.

This chain uses TRBV6-5 with TRBJ1-6; D remains ambiguous. The CDR3 length is 15 residues. The germline V gene has CDR1 MNHEY and CDR2 SVGAGI. The germline V and J ends were trimmed by 4 bases and 5 bases, with 12 bases remaining between them. The CDR3 DNA follows: TGTGCCAGCAGTTCGTCGAGGGCAAATAATTCACCCCTCCACTTT. The encoded protein is CASSSSRANNSPLHF.

CDR3 amino acids: CASRRGGGRRTQEETQYF. CDR3 DNA sequence: TGTGCCAGCAGGCGGGGAGGTGGCCGGAGGACACAGGAAGAGACCCAGTACTTC. The rearrangement joins TRBV7-2 to TRBJ2-5; D possibly corresponds to TRBD2 (6 bases). Germline lookup yields CDR1 SGHTA and CDR2 FQGNSA. V lost 6 bases and J lost 3, with 26 bases in between. CDR3 length: 18 amino acids.